One sample yielded the 15 T cell receptor beta chains listed below, sequenced in a study of shared clonotypes between healthy human individuals. This table comes from immunoSEQ multiplex PCR, and its TCRdb copy is limited to in-frame clones, with some not included. This sample carries a few million clones, 85% to 95% of them seen once, and the ten largest clones take 0.39%. The sample was naive CD4+ T cells from PBMCs. This sample's subset: CD45RA+ positively selected. These receptors all stem from a man aged 18-30 years in good health. Some clones in this sample may be carry-over from other donors' samples.

On this clone: Distinct nucleotide sequences in the sample also encode this CDR3. This sequence joins TRBV6-5 and TRBJ2-7; possible D gene TRBD1, 5 bases. The germline CDR1 and CDR2 sequences are MNHEY and SVGAGI. Between the trimmed V and J ends, which lost 3 bases and 2 bases, there was a span of 11 bases. The CDR3 is 14 residues long. CDR3 nucleotide sequence: TGTGCCAGCAGTTATCTCCAGGGAACCTACGAGCAGTACTTC. Translating gives CASSYLQGTYEQYF.

The chain joins TRBV28 to TRBJ2-5; tentatively, D is TRBD2 (6 bases). The CDR3 runs to 17 residues. With 3 bases removed from V and 5 bases from J, the gap between germline ends came to 22 bases. Germline V CDR1 and CDR2: MDHEN, SYDVKM. The CDR3 here is CASSFGTLAARLETQYF. The CDR3 nucleotides are TGTGCCAGCAGTTTTGGGACCTTAGCGGCCAGGTTGGAGACCCAGTACTTC.

The gene calls are TRBV20-1 and TRBJ2-7; 9 nucleotides line up with TRBD1. The CDR3 contains 11 residues. Germline V gene sequence: CDR1 DFQATT, CDR2 SNEGSKA (reference sequence). V shed 5 bases and J 6 bases; nucleotides not matched to a gene: 2. Here the CDR3 DNA reads TGCAGTGCTTGGACAGGGGTCGAGCAGTACTTC. Protein: CSAWTGVEQYF.

This clone was seen only once. V usage is TRBV7-3 and J usage is TRBJ2-1, with D uncertain. In germline, CDR1 is SGHTA, CDR2 FQGTGA. This CDR3 comprises 15 residues. Trimming pared 0 bases from V and 5 bases from J, leaving 11 bases between. DNA for the CDR3: TGTGCCAGCAGCTTAACACGACTGCCAAACAATGAGCAGTTCTTC. It codes for CASSLTRLPNNEQFF.

This rearrangement joins TRBV10-3 to TRBJ2-3; 10 nucleotides align to TRBD2. CDR1 is ENHRY, CDR2 SYGVKD, per germline. The junction had 9 bases not matched to a gene; V was cut back by 4 bases and J by 2 bases. The CDR3 sequence is 17 residues long. As DNA, the CDR3 is TGTGCCATCAGTGCAGTCTCCGGGACTAGCGACACAGATACGCAGTATTTT. Encoded protein: CAISAVSGTSDTDTQYF.

The chain is built from TRBV14 and TRBJ1-4, with TRBD1 matching over 7 bases. V gave up 4 bases and J gave up 6 bases; unmatched junction bases: 2. The CDR3 sequence is 13 residues long. The germline V gene encodes CDR1 SGHDN and CDR2 FVKESK. CDR3 sequence reads: CASSRDSYEKLFF. Written as DNA, the CDR3 is TGTGCCAGCAGCCGGGACAGTTATGAAAAACTGTTTTTT.

CDR3 region: CASSQITITTDTQYF. DNA for the CDR3: TGCGCCAGCAGCCAAATCACAATTACCACAGATACGCAGTATTTT. This chain links TRBV4-1 with TRBJ2-3; no clear D. This CDR3 is built from 15 residues. Germline values: CDR1 MGHRA, CDR2 YSYEKL. Trimming removed 2 bases from V and 2 bases from J, with 11 bases in between.

The V call is TRBV4-1, the J call TRBJ1-5, with D perhaps TRBD1 (6 bases). V lost 2 bases and J lost 7, with 18 bases in between. Germline lookup yields CDR1 MGHRA and CDR2 YSYEKL. CDR3 length: 16 amino acids. The CDR3 DNA sequence: TGCGCCAGCAGCCAATTCCCCCCCCAGGGGCGGCAGCCCCAGCATTTT. Residues: CASSQFPPQGRQPQHF.

Regarding this clone: Other DNA sequences within the sample encode an identical CDR3. The chain recombines TRBV5-1 with TRBJ2-5, with D perhaps matching TRBD1 (7 bases). Trimming stripped 4 bases from V and 1 base from J, with 17 bases between. The CDR3 sequence is 16 residues long. Germline assignment: CDR1 SGHRS and CDR2 YFSETQ. CDR3 loop: CASSRGAGGPQETQYF. CDR3 nucleotides: TGCGCCAGCAGCAGAGGGGCAGGGGGGCCCCAAGAGACCCAGTACTTC.

The V gene is TRBV7-2, the J gene TRBJ2-4; 9 bases are shared with TRBD2. CDR1 is SGHTA and CDR2 is FQGNSA in the germline V gene. CDR3 length equals 13 residues. Trimming cost V 5 bases and J 11 bases; bases outside gene matches: 7. The CDR3 here is CASSPTGLAFQYF. CDR3 coding DNA: TGTGCCAGCAGCCCAACTGGACTAGCGTTTCAGTACTTC.

A note on this clone: At the DNA level, this CDR3 is encoded by other sequences in the same sample as well. V and J are TRBV2 and TRBJ2-3; a possible D gene is TRBD1 (6 bases). From germline, CDR1 is SNHLY and CDR2 FYNNEI. This CDR3 is built from 15 residues. Trimming cost V 1 base and J 0 bases, with 8 bases left between them. The CDR3 here is CASSEDRASTDTQYF. In DNA form, the CDR3 reads TGTGCCAGCAGTGAAGACAGGGCTAGCACAGATACGCAGTATTTT.

The chain is built from TRBV5-1 and TRBJ2-3, with D possibly TRBD2 on 5 matching bases. V lost 0 bases and J 8 bases, leaving 19 bases between the germline ends. This CDR3 comprises 16 residues. Germline V gene data show CDR1 as SGHRS and CDR2 as YFSETQ. CDR3 sequence (DNA): TGCGCCAGCAGCTTGGGATTTGCGGGCGAATGGACTACGCAGTATTTT. Its translation: CASSLGFAGEWTTQYF.

V usage is TRBV4-3 and J usage is TRBJ1-3; TRBD1 aligns across 10 bases. The CDR3 covers 18 residues. V lost 3 bases to trimming and J lost 2 bases; unmatched junction nucleotides: 10. Germline V gives CDR1 LGHNA, CDR2 YSLEER. CDR3 DNA: TGCGCCAGCAGCCAGTTCGGGACAGGGGATCAGCCTGGAAACACCATATATTTT. Protein: CASSQFGTGDQPGNTIYF.

V usage is TRBV28 and J usage is TRBJ2-3, with D perhaps TRBD2 (6 bases). The V end was cut by 3 bases, the J end by 8 bases, with 9 bases between. Germline CDR1 reads MDHEN; CDR2 reads SYDVKM. The CDR3 has 12 amino acids. CDR3 amino acids: CASSLMGGTQYF. The DNA of the CDR3 is TGTGCCAGCAGTTTGATGGGGGGTACGCAGTATTTT. The entire variable domain, with the rest obtained from reference TRBV28 and TRBJ2-3, is as follows: DVKVTQSSRYLVKRTGEKVFLECVQDMDHENMFWYRQDPGLGLRLIYFSYDVKMKEKGDIPEGYSVSREKKERFSLILESASTNQTSMYLCASSLMGGTQYFGPGTRLTVL.

In this sample, this clone turned up once. Within the sample, other DNA sequences also encode this same CDR3. In DNA, the CDR3 is TGTGCCAGCAGCTTAGGTGTGAACACTGAAGCTTTCTTT. Translating it yields CASSLGVNTEAFF. The chain couples TRBV11-2 to TRBJ1-1; D gene unclear. V dropped 1 base and J dropped 0 bases, with 3 bases sitting between them. The CDR3 runs to 13 residues. Per the germline V gene, CDR1 is SGHAT and CDR2 is FQNNGV. The variable domain in full, completed from reference TRBV11-2 and TRBJ1-1, reads EAGVAQSPRYKIIEKRQSVAFWCNPISGHATLYWYQQILGQGPKLLIQFQNNGVVDDSQLPKDRFSAERLKGVDSTLKIQPAKLEDSAVYLCASSLGVNTEAFFGQGTRLTVV.